The clone carrying this TCR beta chain showed up just once. Antigen unknown. This entry belongs to a study of cytomegalovirus exposure and HLA in healthy donors. The primer mix had 60 Vbeta and 13 Jbeta primers. The repertoire was sequenced with immunoSEQ multiplex PCR; TCRdb's copy has only in-frame clones and lacks some. The sample yields more than 110,000 clones, 79% seen once. Germline lookup yields CDR1 SGHDT and CDR2 YYEEEE. This CDR3 has 13 residues. The V gene lost 1 base and the J gene lost 2 bases, with 6 bases spanning the gap. Whole-study results and caveats: Researchers catalogued under 200 TCR beta chains as cytomegalovirus-associated.

This sequence joins TRBV5-6 and TRBJ2-5, with D possibly TRBD2 on 5 matching bases. Input material: PBMCs. The clonotype was recovered from a young man in good health and CMV-seronegative. CDR3 loop: CASSLRGQETQYF. CDR3 sequence (DNA): TGTGCCAGCAGCTTGCGGGGACAAGAGACCCAGTACTTC.